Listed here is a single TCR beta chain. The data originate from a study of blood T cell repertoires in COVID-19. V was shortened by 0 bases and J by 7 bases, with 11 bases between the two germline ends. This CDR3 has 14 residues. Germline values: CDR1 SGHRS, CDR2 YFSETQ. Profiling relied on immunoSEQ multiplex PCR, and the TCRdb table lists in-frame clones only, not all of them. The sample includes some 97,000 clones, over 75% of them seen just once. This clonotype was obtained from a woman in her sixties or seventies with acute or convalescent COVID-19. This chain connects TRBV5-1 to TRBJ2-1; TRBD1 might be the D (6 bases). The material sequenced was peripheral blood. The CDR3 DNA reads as TGCGCCAGCAGCTTGGCTCTTCAGGGGAATGAGCAGTTCTTC. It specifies CASSLALQGNEQFF. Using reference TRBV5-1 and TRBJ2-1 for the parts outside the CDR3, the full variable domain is KAGVTQTPRYLIKTRGQQVTLSCSPISGHRSVSWYQQTPGQGLQFLFEYFSETQRNKGNFPGRFSGRQFSNSRSEMNVSTLELGDSALYLCASSLALQGNEQFFGPGTRLTVL.